This note documents a single TCR beta chain sequence. Data came from immunoSEQ multiplex PCR; TCRdb stores just in-frame clones and leaves some out. The sample lists some 48,000 clones; about four fifths were seen once. The data were taken from a study of OX40 agonist ivuxolimab in advanced cancers. This sample comprised CD4+ or CD8+ T cells sorted from blood, obtained in a trial of the OX40 agonist ivuxolimab. The origin of this receptor is an adult with an advanced solid tumor such as melanoma, head and neck, liver or kidney cancer.

CDR3 nucleotides: TGTGCCAGCAGTTTATCGGGGTATCACCAGCCCCAGCATTTT. Translating gives CASSLSGYHQPQHF. The chain recombines TRBV28 with TRBJ1-5, with D unclear. The CDR3 spans 14 residues. V was shortened by 1 base and J by 7 bases, with 11 bases between the two germline ends. Per the germline V gene, CDR1 is MDHEN and CDR2 is SYDVKM.